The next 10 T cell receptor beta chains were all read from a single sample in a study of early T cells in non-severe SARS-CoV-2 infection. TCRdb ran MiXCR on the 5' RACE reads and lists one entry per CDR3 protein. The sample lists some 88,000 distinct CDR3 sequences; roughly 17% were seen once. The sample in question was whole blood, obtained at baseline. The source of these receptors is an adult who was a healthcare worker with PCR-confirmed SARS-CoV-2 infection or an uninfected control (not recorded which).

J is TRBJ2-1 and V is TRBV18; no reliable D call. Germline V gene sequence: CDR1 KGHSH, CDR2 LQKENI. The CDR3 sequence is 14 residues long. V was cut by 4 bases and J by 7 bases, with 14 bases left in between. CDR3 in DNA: TGTGCCAGCTCACATCCAGGCGTTGGGAATGAGCAGTTCTTC. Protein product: CASSHPGVGNEQFF.

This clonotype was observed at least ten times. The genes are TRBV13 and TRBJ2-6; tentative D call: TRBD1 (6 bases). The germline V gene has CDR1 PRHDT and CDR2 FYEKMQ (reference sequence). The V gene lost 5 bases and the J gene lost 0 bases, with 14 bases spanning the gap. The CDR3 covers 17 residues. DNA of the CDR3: TGTGCCAGCAGCCCGTTCAGGGGTAGCTCTGGGGCCAACGTCCTGACTTTC. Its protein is CASSPFRGSSGANVLTF.

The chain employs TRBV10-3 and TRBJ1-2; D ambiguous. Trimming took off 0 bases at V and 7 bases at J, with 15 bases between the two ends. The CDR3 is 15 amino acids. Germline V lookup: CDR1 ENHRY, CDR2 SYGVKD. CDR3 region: CAISESKGETSGYTF. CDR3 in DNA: TGTGCCATCAGTGAGTCGAAGGGAGAGACGAGTGGCTACACCTTC.

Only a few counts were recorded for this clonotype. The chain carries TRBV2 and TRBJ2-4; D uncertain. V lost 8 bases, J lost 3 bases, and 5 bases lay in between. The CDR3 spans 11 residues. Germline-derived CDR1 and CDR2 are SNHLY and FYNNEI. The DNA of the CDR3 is TGTGCCAGCGAATTCAAAAACATTCAGTACTTC. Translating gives CASEFKNIQYF.

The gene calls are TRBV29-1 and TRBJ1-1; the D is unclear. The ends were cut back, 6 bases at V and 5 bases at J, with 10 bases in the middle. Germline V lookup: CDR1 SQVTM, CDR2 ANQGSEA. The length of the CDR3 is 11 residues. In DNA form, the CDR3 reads TGCAGCGTCCGGAGGGATACTGAAGCTTTCTTT. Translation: CSVRRDTEAFF.

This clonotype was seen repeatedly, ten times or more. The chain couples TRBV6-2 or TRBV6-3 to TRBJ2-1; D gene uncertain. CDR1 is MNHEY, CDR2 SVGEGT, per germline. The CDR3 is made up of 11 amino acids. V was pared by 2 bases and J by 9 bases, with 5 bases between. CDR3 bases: TGTGCCAGCAGTTACCTGGGTGAGCAGTTCTTC. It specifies CASSYLGEQFF.

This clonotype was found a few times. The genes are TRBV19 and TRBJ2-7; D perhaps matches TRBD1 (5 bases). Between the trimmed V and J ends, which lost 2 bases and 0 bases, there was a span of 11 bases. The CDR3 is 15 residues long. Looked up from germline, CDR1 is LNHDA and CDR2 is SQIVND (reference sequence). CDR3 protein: CASSITLTVSYEQYF. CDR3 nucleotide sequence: TGTGCCAGTAGTATAACTTTGACAGTCTCCTACGAGCAGTACTTC.

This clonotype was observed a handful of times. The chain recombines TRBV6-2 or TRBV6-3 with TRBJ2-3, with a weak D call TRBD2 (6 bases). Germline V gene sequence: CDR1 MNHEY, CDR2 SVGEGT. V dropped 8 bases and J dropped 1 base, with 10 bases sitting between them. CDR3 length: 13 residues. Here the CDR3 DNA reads TGTGCCAGCCGGCGGGATCGCACAGATACGCAGTATTTT. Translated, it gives CASRRDRTDTQYF.

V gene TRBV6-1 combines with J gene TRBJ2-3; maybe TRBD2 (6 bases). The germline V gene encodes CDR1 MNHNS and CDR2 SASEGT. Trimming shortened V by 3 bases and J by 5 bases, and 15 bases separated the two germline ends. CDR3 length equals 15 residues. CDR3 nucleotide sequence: TGTGCCAGCAGTGAGTCGCTAGCGCGGGGAGATACGCAGTATTTT. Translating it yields CASSESLARGDTQYF.

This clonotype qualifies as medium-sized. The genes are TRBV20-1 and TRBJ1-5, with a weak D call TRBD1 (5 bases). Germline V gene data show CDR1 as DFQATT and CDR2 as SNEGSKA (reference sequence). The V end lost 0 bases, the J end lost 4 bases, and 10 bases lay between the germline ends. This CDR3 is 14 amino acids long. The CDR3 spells CSARDRQGNQPQHF. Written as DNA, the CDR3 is TGCAGTGCTAGAGATAGGCAGGGTAATCAGCCCCAGCATTTT.